The 26 T cell receptor beta chains below all came from one sample that was sequenced in a study of blood T cells in healthy people across ages. Alongside a J-beta primer mix, a sample-barcoded 5' primer served in a second PCR lasting about 7 to 12 cycles. TCRdb re-analysed the 5' RACE reads in MiXCR, keeping a single row per CDR3 protein. The data hold around 1.1 million distinct CDR3 sequences, with around two fifths observed a single time. Sample: blood. The receptors here all came from a man between 18 and 35 years old in good health.

The sample holds a few counts of this clonotype. The chain is built from TRBV27 and TRBJ2-7; 8 bases align to TRBD1. Trimming removed 6 bases from V and 3 bases from J; junction bases left unmatched: 10. Germline V gene sequence: CDR1 MNHEY, CDR2 SMNVEV (reference sequence). The CDR3 has 15 residues. The CDR3 loop is CASRFGQGLFYEQYF. CDR3 coding DNA: TGTGCCAGCAGATTTGGACAGGGTCTTTTCTACGAGCAGTACTTC.

V and J are TRBV27 and TRBJ1-1; D call uncertain. The CDR3 runs 14 residues. CDR1 is MNHEY and CDR2 is SMNVEV in the germline V gene (reference sequence). The V end lost 10 bases, the J end lost 1 base, and 16 bases lay between the germline ends. CDR3 DNA: TGTGCCACTCACGGCATAGGGAGGAACACTGAAGCTTTCTTT. Its translation: CATHGIGRNTEAFF.

This clonotype occurred a few times. V is TRBV7-9 and J is TRBJ1-1, with a weak D call TRBD1 (6 bases). Germline CDR1 reads SEHNR; CDR2 reads FQNEAQ (reference sequence). There are 12 residues in the CDR3. With 3 bases removed from V and 8 bases from J, the gap between germline ends came to 10 bases. CDR3 sequence: CASSFGRGEAFF. In DNA form, the CDR3 reads TGTGCCAGCAGCTTCGGGAGGGGGGAAGCTTTCTTT.

This chain connects TRBV14 to TRBJ2-7; the D call may be TRBD1 or TRBD2 (5 bases each). Trimming shortened V by 1 base and J by 2 bases, and 6 bases separated the two germline ends. CDR1 and CDR2 (germline): SGHDN, FVKESK. CDR3 length equals 13 residues. The DNA for the CDR3 is TGTGCCAGCAGCCAAGTGGGGGCCTACGAGCAGTACTTC. Translated: CASSQVGAYEQYF.

Comment on this clonotype: A read error may account for a junction end that differs from germline. CDR3 region: CASSSKTDLGDTRYF. Here the CDR3 DNA reads TGTGCCAGCAGTTCCAAGACAGATCTAGGAGATACGCGGTATTTT. The chain uses TRBV12-3 or TRBV12-4 and TRBJ2-3; possible D gene TRBD1, 5 bases. The CDR3 has 15 residues.

The V and J genes are TRBV6-2 or TRBV6-3 and TRBJ2-3, with D uncertain. CDR1 is MNHEY and CDR2 is SVGEGT in the germline V gene. CDR3 size: 11 residues. The ends were cut back, 2 bases at V and 6 bases at J, with 3 bases in the middle. The CDR3 sequence: CASSYIDTQYF. The CDR3 nucleotides are TGTGCCAGCAGTTACATCGATACGCAGTATTTT.

The gene calls are TRBV20-1 and TRBJ2-1; D might be TRBD1 (6 bases). V shed 4 bases and J shed 8 bases, with 21 bases lying between them. CDR1 and CDR2 (germline): DFQATT, SNEGSKA (reference sequence). The CDR3 consists of 15 residues. CDR3 DNA sequence: TGCAGTGCTAATAGCGTGTATGGGGGCCTGGATGAGCAGTTCTTC. It codes for CSANSVYGGLDEQFF.

This clonotype was seen a handful of times. The genes are TRBV7-6 and TRBJ2-1; unclear D gene. CDR1 and CDR2 (germline): SGHVS, FNYEAQ. V lost 1 base and J 6 bases, leaving 10 bases between the germline ends. The CDR3 length is 14 residues. CDR3 DNA sequence: TGTGCCAGCAGCTTAGAGGCCAGTTTCAATGAGCAGTTCTTC. This codes for CASSLEASFNEQFF.

The sample holds a few counts of this clonotype. The chain joins TRBV20-1 to TRBJ2-4; TRBD2 agrees at 8 bases. Germline V gene lookup returns CDR1 DFQATT and CDR2 SNEGSKA (reference sequence). This CDR3 has 14 residues. After removal of 0 bases from V and 3 bases from J, the junction contained 1 base not matched to a gene. The CDR3 nucleotides are TGCAGTGCTAGAGACCTAGCGGGCAAAAACATTCAGTACTTC. Protein sequence: CSARDLAGKNIQYF.

The chain joins TRBV5-1 to TRBJ1-5; D may be TRBD1 (5 bases). Trimming shortened V by 0 bases and J by 5 bases, and 9 bases separated the two germline ends. The CDR3 is 14 residues long. Germline V gene data show CDR1 as SGHRS and CDR2 as YFSETQ. Here the CDR3 reads CASSLGMGDQPQHF. CDR3 bases: TGCGCCAGCAGCTTGGGGATGGGGGATCAGCCCCAGCATTTT.

The rearrangement links TRBV6-2 or TRBV6-3 to TRBJ1-2; D gene uncertain. Trimming removed 3 bases from V and 8 bases from J, with 19 bases in between. The CDR3 is 15 amino acids. The germline V gene encodes CDR1 MNHEY and CDR2 SVGEGT. This CDR3 is CASSYRAALSPGYTF. Written as DNA, the CDR3 is TGTGCCAGCAGTTATCGGGCAGCCCTATCTCCCGGCTACACCTTC.

As concerns this clonotype: A junction boundary mismatches the germline segment, possibly from a read error. The rearrangement uses TRBV27 and TRBJ1-4; D might be TRBD1 (6 bases). Germline loops: CDR1 MNHEY, CDR2 SMNVEV (reference sequence). The CDR3 consists of 14 residues. CDR3 sequence (DNA): TGTGCCGGCAGTCCAGGGGAAGGAGGTGAAAAACTGTTTTTT. This gives the protein CAGSPGEGGEKLFF.

This clonotype appeared many times. This chain uses TRBV7-2 with TRBJ2-5, with D unclear. The CDR3 is made up of 14 amino acids. Deletions cut 1 base from V and 1 base from J, with 7 bases between. Germline loops: CDR1 SGHTA, CDR2 FQGNSA. Here the CDR3 DNA reads TGTGCCAGCAGCTTAGAAGTAGTCCAAGAGACCCAGTACTTC. Its translation: CASSLEVVQETQYF.

The table lists this clonotype with a count of one. The chain couples TRBV11-1 to TRBJ1-1, with 9 nucleotides matching TRBD1. With V trimmed by 1 base and J by 8 bases, 8 bases remained unmatched. From germline, CDR1 is SGHAT and CDR2 FQDESV (reference sequence). The length of the CDR3 is 15 residues. The DNA for the CDR3 is TGTGCCAGCAGCTTAGTCCCGGACAGGGGCTTAGAAGCTTTCTTT. Translating it yields CASSLVPDRGLEAFF.

A note on this clonotype: Since a much larger clone is just one base distant, this may be a read error. The chain couples TRBV9 to TRBJ1-2, with 10 positions matching TRBD1. With 6 bases clipped from V and 5 bases from J, the junction kept 1 base outside the gene matches. This CDR3 has 12 residues. Looked up from germline, CDR1 is SGDLS and CDR2 is YYNGEE. CDR3 in amino acids: CASTGQGYGYTF. The CDR3 bases are TGTGCCAGCACGGGACAGGGGTATGGCTACACCTTC.

The genes are TRBV4-1 and TRBJ1-2, with TRBD1 matching 8 bases. CDR3 length equals 15 residues. After removal of 2 bases from V and 3 bases from J, the junction contained 5 bases not matched to a gene. CDR1 and CDR2 (germline): MGHRA, YSYEKL. DNA for the CDR3: TGCGCCAGCAGCCAACTCCCGGGACAGGACTATGGCTACACCTTC. It is translated as CASSQLPGQDYGYTF.

This clonotype turned up a few times. The V gene is TRBV27, the J gene TRBJ1-5; D is uncertain. The CDR3 is 15 amino acids. Trimming stripped 0 bases from V and 7 bases from J, with 13 bases between. The germline V gene encodes CDR1 MNHEY and CDR2 SMNVEV (reference sequence). CDR3 in DNA: TGTGCCAGCAGTTTATCTTCGGTCGTTAGACAGCCCCAGCATTTT. Amino acid sequence: CASSLSSVVRQPQHF.

The sample holds a few counts of this clonotype. This sequence joins TRBV6-5 and TRBJ2-2; TRBD1 is a possible D gene (6 bases). Trimming cost V 8 bases and J 3 bases, with 13 bases left between them. The CDR3 sequence is 14 residues long. Germline V gene lookup returns CDR1 MNHEY and CDR2 SVGAGI. CDR3 nucleotides: TGTGCCAGCGCATCCGGGACACACACCGGGGAGCTGTTTTTT. Amino acid sequence: CASASGTHTGELFF.

This clonotype was detected a few times. This chain uses TRBV6-2 or TRBV6-3 with TRBJ2-3, with D unresolved. Germline CDR1 and CDR2: MNHEY and SVGEGT. The V end lost 0 bases, the J end lost 4 bases, and 8 bases lay between the germline ends. This CDR3 is built from 14 residues. For the CDR3, the DNA is TGTGCCAGCAGTTACTCGTCACGGGCAGATACGCAGTATTTT. Protein: CASSYSSRADTQYF.

The V gene is TRBV7-2, the J gene TRBJ2-3, with a weak D call TRBD1 (5 bases). Trimming took off 5 bases at V and 2 bases at J, with 17 bases between the two ends. In germline, CDR1 is SGHTA, CDR2 FQGNSA. The CDR3 extends over 16 amino acids. The CDR3 reads CASSPRGARITDTQYF. CDR3 in DNA: TGTGCCAGCAGCCCCCGTGGGGCGAGAATCACAGATACGCAGTATTTT.

This clonotype was counted a few times. This chain uses TRBV12-3 or TRBV12-4 with TRBJ2-5; 7 positions match TRBD1. The CDR3 contains 15 residues. After removal of 2 bases from V and 4 bases from J, the junction contained 7 bases not matched to a gene. The CDR3 nucleotides are TGTGCCAGCAGTTTACATGTACAGGGGATAGAGACCCAGTACTTC. This gives the protein CASSLHVQGIETQYF.

The V call is TRBV20-1, the J call TRBJ2-1, with D possibly matching TRBD1 (6 bases). Germline CDR1 reads DFQATT; CDR2 reads SNEGSKA (reference sequence). V was pared by 4 bases and J by 10 bases, with 20 bases between. This CDR3 has 14 amino acids. The CDR3 coding sequence is TGCAGTGCTACCGCGGACAGCAACACCTACGAGCAGTTCTTC. It yields the protein CSATADSNTYEQFF.

This clonotype was observed a few times. The chain uses TRBV12-3 or TRBV12-4 and TRBJ2-7, with TRBD1 as a possible D gene (7 bases). V dropped 1 base and J dropped 6 bases, with 16 bases sitting between them. The CDR3 totals 15 residues. The CDR3 bases are TGTGCCAGCAGTTTAGACAGGGGAGGCCCTCTCGAGCAGTACTTC. Encoded protein: CASSLDRGGPLEQYF.

This clonotype was detected many times. This chain connects TRBV4-3 to TRBJ1-4; D is unclear. The CDR3 length is 15 residues. Trimming stripped 0 bases from V and 0 bases from J, with 5 bases between. CDR1 LGHNA and CDR2 YSLEER come from the germline V gene. The CDR3 region is CASSQDTATNEKLFF. DNA of the CDR3: TGCGCCAGCAGCCAAGACACTGCAACTAATGAAAAACTGTTTTTT.

This clonotype was counted between two and nine times. J is TRBJ2-7 and V is TRBV20-1; 9 bases agree with TRBD1. Trimming at V came to 1 base and at J to 4 bases, leaving 5 bases not matched to a gene. Germline V gene lookup returns CDR1 DFQATT and CDR2 SNEGSKA (reference sequence). The CDR3 has 14 amino acids. CDR3 bases: TGCAGTGCTAGAGTCAGGGACAGGGCGTACGAGCAGTACTTC. Amino acid sequence: CSARVRDRAYEQYF.

The chain carries TRBV7-2 and TRBJ1-2, with D unclear. CDR3 length: 12 amino acids. Germline V gene sequence: CDR1 SGHTA, CDR2 FQGNSA. The V end lost 11 bases, the J end lost 4 bases, and 14 bases lay between the germline ends. The CDR3 nucleotides read TGTGCCTCGGGGTCCCCCCTCTATGGCTACACCTTC. Its translation is CASGSPLYGYTF.